The clone carrying this T cell receptor (beta chain) was counted a few times. As originally analysed: Scientists estimated how many nucleated cells there were by amplifying reference gene primers. TCRdb keeps only in-frame clones here, not all; method: immunoSEQ multiplex PCR. The DNA gave D and trimming, while V, J and clone size come from that table. The repertoire includes about 190,000 clones, about 88% of them detected once, and about 6.6% sits in the top ten. This record comes from a study of blood T cell repertoires in COVID-19. Looking at the study overall: Acute-phase and convalescent COVID-19 samples originated in the United States, Italy and Spain. Sources were T cells, B-cell-depleted T cells, or PBMCs; the material itself was cDNA or gDNA.

The CDR3 spans 15 residues. Germline loops: CDR1 SGHTA, CDR2 FQGNSA. Trimming shortened V by 1 base and J by 2 bases, and 11 bases separated the two germline ends. V is TRBV7-2 and J is TRBJ1-2; D gene uncertain. This receptor was obtained from a woman in her 40s who had recovered from COVID-19. Specimen: peripheral blood. As DNA, the CDR3 is TGTGCCAGCAGCTTAGGATTGTCCGAGAACTATGGCTACACCTTC. Translation gives CASSLGLSENYGYTF.